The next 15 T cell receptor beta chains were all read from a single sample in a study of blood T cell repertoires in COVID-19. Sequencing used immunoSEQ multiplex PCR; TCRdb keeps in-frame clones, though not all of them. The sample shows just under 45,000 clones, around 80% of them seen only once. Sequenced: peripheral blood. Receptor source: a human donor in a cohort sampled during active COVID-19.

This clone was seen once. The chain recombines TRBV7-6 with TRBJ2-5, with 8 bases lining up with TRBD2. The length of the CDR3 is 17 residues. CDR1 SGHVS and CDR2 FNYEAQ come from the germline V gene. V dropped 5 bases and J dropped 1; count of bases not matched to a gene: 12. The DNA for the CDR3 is TGTGCCAGCAGCCGCAGGGCGGGGGGCCCTTCCCAAGAGACCCAGTACTTC. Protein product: CASSRRAGGPSQETQYF.

The CDR3 coding sequence is TGTGCCAGCAGTTACTCTGGACAGGCTAATCAGCCCCAGCATTTT. It specifies CASSYSGQANQPQHF. The chain couples TRBV6-5 to TRBJ1-5; 7 nucleotides line up with TRBD1. CDR1 and CDR2 from the germline V gene are MNHEY and SVGAGI. The length of the CDR3 is 15 residues. The V and J ends lost 0 bases and 4 bases, in that order; junction bases with no gene match: 3.

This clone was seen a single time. For the CDR3, the DNA is TGTGCCAGCAGCGTGAGGGGGTCCCCCCAAGAGACCCAGTACTTC. This gives the protein CASSVRGSPQETQYF. This rearrangement joins TRBV7-3 to TRBJ2-5, with D possibly being TRBD1 (6 bases). Germline-derived CDR1 and CDR2 are SGHTA and FQGTGA. The CDR3 has 15 residues. V lost 5 bases to trimming and J lost 1 base, with 14 bases between them. Looking up the rest from reference TRBV7-3 and TRBJ2-5 gives the full variable domain: GAGVSQTPSNKVTEKGKYVELRCDPISGHTALYWYRQSLGQGPEFLIYFQGTGAADDSGLPNDRFFAVRPEGSVSTLKIQRTERGDSAVYLCASSVRGSPQETQYFGPGTRLLVL.

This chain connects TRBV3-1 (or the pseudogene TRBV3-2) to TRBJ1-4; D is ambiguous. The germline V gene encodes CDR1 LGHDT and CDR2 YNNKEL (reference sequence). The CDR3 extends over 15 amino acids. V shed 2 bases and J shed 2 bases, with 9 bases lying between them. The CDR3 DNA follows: TGTGCCAGCAGCCAATCGGGTTCTACTAATGAAAAACTGTTTTTT. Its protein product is CASSQSGSTNEKLFF.

The CDR3 DNA follows: TGCAGTGCTAGTAAGGGGCAGAGGGGGGAAAAACTGTTTTTT. Its protein is CSASKGQRGEKLFF. V and J are TRBV20-1 and TRBJ1-4; tentatively, D is TRBD1 (6 bases). Trimming left V 3 bases short and J 8 bases short, with 16 bases between. CDR3 size: 14 residues. The germline V gene has CDR1 DFQATT and CDR2 SNEGSKA (reference sequence).

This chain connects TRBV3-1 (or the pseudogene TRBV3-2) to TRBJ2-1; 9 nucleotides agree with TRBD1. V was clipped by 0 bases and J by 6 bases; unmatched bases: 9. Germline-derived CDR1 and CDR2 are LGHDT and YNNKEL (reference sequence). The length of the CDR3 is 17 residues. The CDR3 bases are TGTGCCAGCAGCCAAGACGGCCGGGACAGGGACGCCAATGAGCAGTTCTTC. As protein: CASSQDGRDRDANEQFF.

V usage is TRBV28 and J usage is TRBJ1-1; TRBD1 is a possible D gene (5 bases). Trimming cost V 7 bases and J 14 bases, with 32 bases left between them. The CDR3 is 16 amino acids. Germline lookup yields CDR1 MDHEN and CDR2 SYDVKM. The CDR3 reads CASIPSLAGTYLGWFF. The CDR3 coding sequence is TGTGCCAGCATCCCCTCCCTGGCGGGGACGTATTTAGGATGGTTCTTT.

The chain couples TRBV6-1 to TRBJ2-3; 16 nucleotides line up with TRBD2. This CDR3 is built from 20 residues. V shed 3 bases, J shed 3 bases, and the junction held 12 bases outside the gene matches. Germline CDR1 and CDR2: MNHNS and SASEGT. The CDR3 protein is CASSDLPLGLAGGLTDTQYF. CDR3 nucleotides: TGTGCCAGCAGTGATCTGCCCCTGGGACTAGCGGGGGGGCTGACAGATACGCAGTATTTT.

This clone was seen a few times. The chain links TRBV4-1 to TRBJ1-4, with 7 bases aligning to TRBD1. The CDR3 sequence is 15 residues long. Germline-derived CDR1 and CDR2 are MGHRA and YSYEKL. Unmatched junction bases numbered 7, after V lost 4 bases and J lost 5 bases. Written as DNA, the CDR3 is TGCGCCAGCAGCCCACCGGGACAGTTGAATGAAAAACTGTTTTTT. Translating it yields CASSPPGQLNEKLFF.

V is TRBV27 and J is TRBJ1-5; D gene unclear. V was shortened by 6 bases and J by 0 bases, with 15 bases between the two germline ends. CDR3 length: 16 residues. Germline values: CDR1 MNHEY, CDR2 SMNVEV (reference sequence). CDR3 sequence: CASRSTGLYSNQPQHF. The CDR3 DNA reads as TGTGCCAGCAGGTCGACTGGCCTTTATAGCAATCAGCCCCAGCATTTT.

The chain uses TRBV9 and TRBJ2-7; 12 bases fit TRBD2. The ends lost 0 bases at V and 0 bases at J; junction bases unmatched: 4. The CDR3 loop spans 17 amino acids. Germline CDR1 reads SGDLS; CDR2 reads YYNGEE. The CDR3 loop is CASSVGLAGDSSYEQYF. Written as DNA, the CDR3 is TGTGCCAGCAGCGTAGGACTAGCGGGGGACAGCTCCTACGAGCAGTACTTC.

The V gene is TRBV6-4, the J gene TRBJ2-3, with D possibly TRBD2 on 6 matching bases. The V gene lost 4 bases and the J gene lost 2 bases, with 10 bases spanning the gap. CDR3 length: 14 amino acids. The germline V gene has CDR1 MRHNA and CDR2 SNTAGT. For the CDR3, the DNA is TGTGCCAGCAGTGCGCGGGGATACACAGATACGCAGTATTTT. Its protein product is CASSARGYTDTQYF.

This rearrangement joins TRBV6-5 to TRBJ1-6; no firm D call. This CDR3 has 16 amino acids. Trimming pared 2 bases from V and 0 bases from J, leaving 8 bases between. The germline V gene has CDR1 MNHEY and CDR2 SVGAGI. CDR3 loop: CASSYAIDSYNSPLHF. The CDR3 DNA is TGTGCCAGCAGTTACGCAATAGACTCCTATAATTCACCCCTCCACTTT.

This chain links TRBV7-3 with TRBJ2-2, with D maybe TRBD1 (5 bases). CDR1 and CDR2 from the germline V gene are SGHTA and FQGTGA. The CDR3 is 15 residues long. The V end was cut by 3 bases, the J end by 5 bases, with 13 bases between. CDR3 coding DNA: TGTGCCAGCAGCTTGACGGTCCAGGGAACCGGGGAGCTGTTTTTT. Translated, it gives CASSLTVQGTGELFF. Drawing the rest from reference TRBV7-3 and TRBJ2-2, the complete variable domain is GAGVSQTPSNKVTEKGKYVELRCDPISGHTALYWYRQSLGQGPEFLIYFQGTGAADDSGLPNDRFFAVRPEGSVSTLKIQRTERGDSAVYLCASSLTVQGTGELFFGEGSRLTVL.

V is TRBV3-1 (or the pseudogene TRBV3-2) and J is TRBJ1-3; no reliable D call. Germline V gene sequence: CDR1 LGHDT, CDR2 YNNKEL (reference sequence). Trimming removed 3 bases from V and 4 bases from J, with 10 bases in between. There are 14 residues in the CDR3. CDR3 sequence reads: CASSHLTRGNTIYF. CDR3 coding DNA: TGTGCCAGCAGCCACCTTACCCGGGGAAACACCATATATTTT.